What follows describes a single T cell receptor (beta chain). The CDR3 runs 17 residues. Trimming removed 0 bases at V and 0 bases at J, with 14 bases between. Germline CDR1 reads LGHDT; CDR2 reads YNNKEL (reference sequence). The record originates from a study of blood T cell repertoires in COVID-19. Across the whole study: The United States, Italy and Spain provided the acute and convalescent COVID-19 samples.

Seattle participants joined during active infection and were tracked over time. The table came from immunoSEQ multiplex PCR; TCRdb's copy has only in-frame clones and leaves some out. The sample consists of 250,000 to 350,000 clones, 85% to 90% of them appearing once. This TCR was sampled from a woman aged 50 to 60 with COVID-19, enrolled during active disease. V usage is TRBV3-1 (or the pseudogene TRBV3-2) and J usage is TRBJ1-2; D is ambiguous. The specimen sequenced was peripheral blood. The CDR3 nucleotides are TGTGCCAGCAGCCAAGATTTAGAGAGACGGGCTAACTATGGCTACACCTTC. It specifies CASSQDLERRANYGYTF.